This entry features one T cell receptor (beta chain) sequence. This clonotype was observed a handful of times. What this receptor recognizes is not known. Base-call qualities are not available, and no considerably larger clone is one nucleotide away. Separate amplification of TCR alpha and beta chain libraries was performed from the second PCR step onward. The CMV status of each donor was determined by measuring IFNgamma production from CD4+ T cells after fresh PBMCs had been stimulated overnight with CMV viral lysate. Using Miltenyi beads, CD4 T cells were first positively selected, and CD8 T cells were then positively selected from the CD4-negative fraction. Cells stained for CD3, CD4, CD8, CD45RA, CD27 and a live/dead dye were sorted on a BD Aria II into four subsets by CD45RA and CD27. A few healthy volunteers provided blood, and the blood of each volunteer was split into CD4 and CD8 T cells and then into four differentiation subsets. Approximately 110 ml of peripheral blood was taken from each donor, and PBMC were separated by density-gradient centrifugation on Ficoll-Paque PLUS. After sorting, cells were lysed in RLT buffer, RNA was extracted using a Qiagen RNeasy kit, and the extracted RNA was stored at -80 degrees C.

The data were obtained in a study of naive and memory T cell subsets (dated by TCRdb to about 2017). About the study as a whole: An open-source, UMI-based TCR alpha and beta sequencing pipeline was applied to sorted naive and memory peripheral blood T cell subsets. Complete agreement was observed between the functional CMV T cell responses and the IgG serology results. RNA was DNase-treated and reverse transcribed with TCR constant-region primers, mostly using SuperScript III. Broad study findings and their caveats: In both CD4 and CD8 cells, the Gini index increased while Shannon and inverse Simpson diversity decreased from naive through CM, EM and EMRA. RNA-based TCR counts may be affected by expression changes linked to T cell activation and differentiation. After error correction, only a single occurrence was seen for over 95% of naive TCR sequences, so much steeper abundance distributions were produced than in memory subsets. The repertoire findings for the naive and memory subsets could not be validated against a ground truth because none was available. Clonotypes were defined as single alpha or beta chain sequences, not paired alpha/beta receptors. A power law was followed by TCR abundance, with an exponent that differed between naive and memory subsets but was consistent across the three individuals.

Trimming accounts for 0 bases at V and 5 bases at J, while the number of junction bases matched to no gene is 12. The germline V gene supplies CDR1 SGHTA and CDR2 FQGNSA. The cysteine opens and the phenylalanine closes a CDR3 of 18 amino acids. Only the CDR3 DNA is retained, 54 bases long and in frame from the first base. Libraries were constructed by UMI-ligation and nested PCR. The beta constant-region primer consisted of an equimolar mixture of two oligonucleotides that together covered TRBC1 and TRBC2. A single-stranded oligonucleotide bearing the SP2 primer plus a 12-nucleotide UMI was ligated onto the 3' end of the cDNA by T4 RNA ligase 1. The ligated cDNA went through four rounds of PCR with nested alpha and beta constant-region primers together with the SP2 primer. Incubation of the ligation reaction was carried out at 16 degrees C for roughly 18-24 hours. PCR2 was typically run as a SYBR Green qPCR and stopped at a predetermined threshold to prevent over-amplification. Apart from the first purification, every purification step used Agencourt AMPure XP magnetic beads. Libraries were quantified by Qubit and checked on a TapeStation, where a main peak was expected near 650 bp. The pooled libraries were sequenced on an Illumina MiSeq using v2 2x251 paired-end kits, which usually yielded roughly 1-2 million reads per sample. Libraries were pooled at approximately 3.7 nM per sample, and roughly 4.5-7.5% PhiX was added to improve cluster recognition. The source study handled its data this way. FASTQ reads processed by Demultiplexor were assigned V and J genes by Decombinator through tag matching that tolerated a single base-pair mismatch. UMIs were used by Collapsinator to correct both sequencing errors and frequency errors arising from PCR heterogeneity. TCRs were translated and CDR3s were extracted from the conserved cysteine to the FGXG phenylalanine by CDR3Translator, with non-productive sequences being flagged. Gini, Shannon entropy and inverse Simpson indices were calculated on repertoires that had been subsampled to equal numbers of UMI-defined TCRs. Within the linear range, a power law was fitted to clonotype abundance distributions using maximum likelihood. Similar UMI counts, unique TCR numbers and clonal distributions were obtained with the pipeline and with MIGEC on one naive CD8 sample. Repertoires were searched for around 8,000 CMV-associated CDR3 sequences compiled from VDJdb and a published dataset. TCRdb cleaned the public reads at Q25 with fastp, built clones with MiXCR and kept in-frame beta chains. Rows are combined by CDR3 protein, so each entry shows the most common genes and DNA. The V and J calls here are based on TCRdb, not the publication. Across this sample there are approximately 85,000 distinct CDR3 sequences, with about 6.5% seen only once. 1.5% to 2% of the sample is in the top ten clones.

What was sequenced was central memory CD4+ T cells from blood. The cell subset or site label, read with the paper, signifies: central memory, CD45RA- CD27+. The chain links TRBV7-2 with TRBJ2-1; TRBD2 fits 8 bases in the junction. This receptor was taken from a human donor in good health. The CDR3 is CASSLAGTVAGRNNEQFF. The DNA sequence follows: TGTGCCAGCAGCTTAGCGGGGACCGTAGCGGGGAGAAACAATGAGCAGTTCTTC.